Presented here are 28 T cell receptor beta chains from one specimen sequenced in a study of shared clonotypes between healthy human individuals. Repertoires were generated with immunoSEQ multiplex PCR, while TCRdb's copy carries only in-frame clones and drops some. The sample shows roughly 2.6 million clones, 85% to 95% of them seen only once. The specimen sequenced was naive CD4+ T cells sorted from blood. Indicated subset: CD45RA+ positively selected. All receptors come from a man aged 18 to 30 in good health.

The J gene is TRBJ2-7, the V gene TRBV19; TRBD1 agrees at 8 bases. This CDR3 contains 14 residues. Germline CDR1 reads LNHDA; CDR2 reads SQIVND (reference sequence). J gave up 5 bases and V 1 base, and 4 bases lay outside the gene matches. CDR3 sequence reads: CASSIGQGRNEQYF. The CDR3 nucleotides read TGTGCCAGTAGTATAGGACAGGGGAGGAACGAGCAGTACTTC.

The rearrangement joins TRBV11-2 to TRBJ2-7; 8 bases map to TRBD1. Germline trimming cut 5 bases from V and 7 bases from J; bases unmatched to any gene: 10. CDR1 SGHAT and CDR2 FQNNGV come from the germline V gene. The CDR3 is made up of 14 amino acids. CDR3 residues: CASSLSPGGGEQYF. DNA for the CDR3: TGTGCCAGCAGCCTAAGTCCAGGGGGCGGTGAGCAGTACTTC.

The rearrangement links TRBV4-1 to TRBJ1-3; D is unresolved. The V end lost 0 bases, the J end lost 0 bases, and 9 bases lay between the germline ends. CDR1 and CDR2 (germline): MGHRA, YSYEKL. This CDR3 contains 16 residues. The CDR3 DNA sequence: TGCGCCAGCAGCCAAGATGAAGCAGACTCTGGAAACACCATATATTTT. Its protein is CASSQDEADSGNTIYF.

The rearrangement uses TRBV7-6 and TRBJ2-5; D is ambiguous. CDR1 is SGHVS, CDR2 FNYEAQ, per germline. This CDR3 region has 12 residues. V was clipped by 8 bases and J by 1 base, with 8 bases between them. The CDR3 sequence is CASADVQETQYF. CDR3 nucleotide sequence: TGTGCCAGCGCGGACGTCCAAGAGACCCAGTACTTC. Full variable domain (missing parts from reference TRBV7-6 and TRBJ2-5): GAGVSQSPRYKVTKRGQDVALRCDPISGHVSLYWYRQALGQGPEFLTYFNYEAQQDKSGLPNDRFSAERPEGSISTLTIQRTEQRDSAMYRCASADVQETQYFGPGTRLLVL.

The V call is TRBV19, the J call TRBJ2-6, with D unclear. Trimming removed 5 bases at V and 2 bases at J, with 10 bases between. In germline, CDR1 is LNHDA, CDR2 SQIVND (reference sequence). CDR3 length: 15 amino acids. The CDR3 region has the DNA TGTGCCAGTAGTCTGCGGACGGCTGGGGCCAACGTCCTGACTTTC. Protein: CASSLRTAGANVLTF.

This chain links TRBV11-2 with TRBJ1-4; D ambiguous. The CDR3 is 15 amino acids. Germline V gene sequence: CDR1 SGHAT, CDR2 FQNNGV. Trimming took 5 bases from V and 3 from J, leaving 13 bases between them. CDR3 coding DNA: TGTGCCAGCAGCCCAGACCCGACATCTAATGAAAAACTGTTTTTT. Translated: CASSPDPTSNEKLFF.

The CDR3 nucleotides are TGTGCCAGCAGCCTTAGCGGGGGGGCTAGGACCGGGGAGCTGTTTTTT. This sequence encodes CASSLSGGARTGELFF. The gene calls are TRBV13 and TRBJ2-2; 11 bases align to TRBD2. The CDR3 loop spans 16 amino acids. Trimming at V came to 5 bases and at J to 5 bases, leaving 7 bases not matched to a gene. In germline, CDR1 is PRHDT, CDR2 FYEKMQ (reference sequence).

The chain couples TRBV2 to TRBJ2-5; the D is unclear. The J call could be wrong; TRBJ2-7 is a better fit for the DNA end. Germline V gives CDR1 SNHLY, CDR2 FYNNEI. There are 13 residues in the CDR3. The CDR3 DNA follows: TGTGCCAGCAATCGCGACAACTCCTACGAGCAGTACTTC. It encodes CASNRDNSYEQYF.

This chain connects TRBV7-2 to TRBJ1-5; 7 bases match TRBD1. J gave up 9 bases and V 5 bases, and 4 bases lay outside the gene matches. The CDR3 has 12 amino acids. Germline assignment: CDR1 SGHTA and CDR2 FQGNSA. CDR3 nucleotide sequence: TGTGCCAGCAGCCGACAGGGCGGGCCCCAGCATTTT. Encoded protein: CASSRQGGPQHF.

V and J are TRBV5-1 and TRBJ2-5; the match to TRBD1 covers 7 bases. The J segment lost 3 bases and the V segment lost 4 bases, leaving 6 bases of the junction unmatched. The germline V gene encodes CDR1 SGHRS and CDR2 YFSETQ. CDR3 length equals 14 residues. This chain's CDR3 is CASSRPQGKETQYF. In nucleotides, the CDR3 is TGCGCCAGCAGCAGGCCACAGGGGAAAGAGACCCAGTACTTC.

The gene calls are TRBV14 and TRBJ2-3; D is undetermined. The CDR3 has 14 residues. The V end was cut by 5 bases, the J end by 4 bases, with 13 bases between. Germline V lookup: CDR1 SGHDN, CDR2 FVKESK. CDR3 in amino acids: CASSYLGVPDTQYF. The CDR3 coding sequence is TGTGCCAGCAGCTATCTTGGGGTCCCAGATACGCAGTATTTT. The full variable domain, with the rest looked up from reference TRBV14 and TRBJ2-3, is EAGVTQFPSHSVIEKGQTVTLRCDPISGHDNLYWYRRVMGKEIKFLLHFVKESKQDESGMPNNRFLAERTGGTYSTLKVQPAELEDSGVYFCASSYLGVPDTQYFGPGTRLTVL.

This clone was seen only once. The gene calls are TRBV5-6 and TRBJ2-6; TRBD1 might be the D (6 bases). The germline V gene encodes CDR1 SGHDT and CDR2 YYEEEE. This CDR3 region has 18 residues. The ends were cut back, 3 bases at V and 1 base at J, with 17 bases in the middle. The CDR3 reads CASSSPEDSFSGANVLTF. In DNA, the CDR3 is TGTGCCAGCAGCTCCCCCGAGGACAGCTTTTCTGGGGCCAACGTCCTGACTTTC.

The chain joins TRBV5-1 to TRBJ2-3, with TRBD2 as a possible D gene (5 bases). Per germline, CDR1 SGHRS and CDR2 YFSETQ. This CDR3 is 16 amino acids long. V gave up 4 bases and J gave up 0 bases, with 15 bases separating them. CDR3 loop: CASSPTSGSSTDTQYF. In nucleotides, the CDR3 is TGCGCCAGCAGCCCGACCAGCGGCTCTAGCACAGATACGCAGTATTTT.

A word on this clone: Other DNA sequences in the same sample also yield this CDR3. This sequence joins TRBV27 and TRBJ1-5; 8 bases are a match to TRBD1. This CDR3 comprises 15 residues. Looked up from germline, CDR1 is MNHEY and CDR2 is SMNVEV (reference sequence). After removal of 2 bases from V and 4 bases from J, the junction contained 4 bases not matched to a gene. CDR3 nucleotide sequence: TGTGCCAGCAGTTTAGGCACAGGGGGGAATCAGCCCCAGCATTTT. Translated: CASSLGTGGNQPQHF.

The CDR3 spells CASSPGTSGRMGEQYF. The CDR3, as DNA: TGCGCCAGCAGCCCAGGGACTAGCGGGAGGATGGGCGAGCAGTACTTC. The chain carries TRBV5-1 and TRBJ2-7, with 15 bases matching TRBD2. V shed 4 bases, J shed 6 bases, and the junction held 8 bases outside the gene matches. This CDR3 is built from 16 residues. Germline assignment: CDR1 SGHRS and CDR2 YFSETQ.

The genes are TRBV5-1 and TRBJ2-5; D ambiguous. Germline CDR1 SGHRS, CDR2 YFSETQ. Deletions cut 0 bases from V and 1 base from J, with 10 bases between. The CDR3 sequence is 15 residues long. CDR3 DNA sequence: TGCGCCAGCAGCTTGGTCAGTGGATTCCAAGAGACCCAGTACTTC. Translating gives CASSLVSGFQETQYF.

The J gene is TRBJ1-1, the V gene TRBV30, with a weak D call TRBD1 (5 bases). Trimming took off 3 bases at V and 8 bases at J, with 10 bases between the two ends. CDR3 length equals 11 residues. Germline V gives CDR1 GTSNPN, CDR2 SVGIG (reference sequence). The CDR3 DNA is TGTGCCTGGAGACGACAGCTAGAAGCTTTCTTT. Protein: CAWRRQLEAFF. Together with reference TRBV30 and TRBJ1-1, the CDR3 gives the full variable domain: SQTIHQWPATLVQPVGSPLSLECTVEGTSNPNLYWYRQAAGRGLQLLFYSVGIGQISSEVPQNLSASRPQDRQFILSSKKLLLSDSGFYLCAWRRQLEAFFGQGTRLTVV.

The J gene is TRBJ1-4, the V gene TRBV27; TRBD1 matches at 8 bases. CDR1 MNHEY and CDR2 SMNVEV come from the germline V gene (reference sequence). V gave up 6 bases and J gave up 10 bases; unmatched junction bases: 7. CDR3 length: 13 amino acids. CDR3 region: CASRPTGVGKLFF. DNA of the CDR3: TGTGCCAGCAGACCGACAGGGGTTGGAAAACTGTTTTTT. The variable domain in full, completed from reference TRBV27 and TRBJ1-4, reads EAQVTQNPRYLITVTGKKLTVTCSQNMNHEYMSWYRQDPGLGLRQIYYSMNVEVTDKGDVPEGYKVSRKEKRNFPLILESPSPNQTSLYFCASRPTGVGKLFFGSGTQLSVL.

The J gene is TRBJ2-7, the V gene TRBV19; 7 nucleotides agree with TRBD1. The CDR3 contains 15 residues. Per germline, CDR1 LNHDA and CDR2 SQIVND (reference sequence). With 5 bases clipped from V and 3 bases from J, the junction kept 10 bases outside the gene matches. CDR3 sequence reads: CASSETGTASYEQYF. The CDR3 DNA reads as TGTGCCAGTAGTGAAACCGGGACAGCGAGCTACGAGCAGTACTTC.

V usage is TRBV5-4 and J usage is TRBJ1-1; D unclear. Germline V gene data show CDR1 as SGHNT and CDR2 as YYREEE (reference sequence). Trimming stripped 4 bases from V and 0 bases from J, with 13 bases between. There are 15 residues in the CDR3. This CDR3 is CASSRQQRMNTEAFF. CDR3 bases: TGTGCCAGCAGCAGACAACAGAGAATGAACACTGAAGCTTTCTTT.

The V and J genes are TRBV28 and TRBJ1-6; 12 nucleotides match TRBD1. This CDR3 is built from 16 residues. Germline V gene lookup returns CDR1 MDHEN and CDR2 SYDVKM. The ends lost 4 bases at V and 8 bases at J; junction bases unmatched: 6. CDR3 nucleotides: TGTGCCAGCAGTTCCCCGGGACAGGGGGCTTATTCACCCCTCCACTTT. Its translation: CASSSPGQGAYSPLHF.

This clone was seen just once. The V call is TRBV7-9, the J call TRBJ1-4, with 9 bases identical to TRBD1. Germline V lookup: CDR1 SEHNR, CDR2 FQNEAQ (reference sequence). The trim removed 2 bases at V and 0 bases at J, leaving 10 bases unmatched. This CDR3 has 19 amino acids. CDR3 residues: CASSLSRTGDPTTNEKLFF. CDR3 nucleotide sequence: TGTGCCAGCAGCTTAAGCCGGACAGGGGACCCCACAACTAATGAAAAACTGTTTTTT.

V is TRBV20-1 and J is TRBJ1-2; D call uncertain. There are 11 residues in the CDR3. Germline CDR1 and CDR2: DFQATT and SNEGSKA (reference sequence). V lost 1 base and J lost 6, with 6 bases in between. Written as DNA, the CDR3 is TGCAGTGCTAGAGTTTGGAATGGCTACACCTTC. Its translation is CSARVWNGYTF.

There are a few counts of this clone. The rearrangement joins TRBV9 to TRBJ1-6; tentative D call: TRBD1 (5 bases). CDR3 length: 14 amino acids. V was cut by 0 bases and J by 9 bases, with 10 bases left in between. Per the germline V gene, CDR1 is SGDLS and CDR2 is YYNGEE. The CDR3 region is CASSVEAGTSPLHF. CDR3 nucleotides: TGTGCCAGCAGCGTAGAAGCAGGGACTTCACCCCTCCACTTT.

The CDR3 DNA sequence: TGTGCCAGTAAGAAATCCGGGAGAGGCGAAGAGACCCAGTACTTC. Its protein is CASKKSGRGEETQYF. The V call is TRBV19, the J call TRBJ2-5, with TRBD2 as a possible D gene (6 bases). CDR1 LNHDA and CDR2 SQIVND come from the germline V gene (reference sequence). This CDR3 is 15 amino acids long. V lost 7 bases to trimming and J lost 3 bases, with 18 bases between them.

V usage is TRBV2 and J usage is TRBJ2-1; 7 nucleotides line up with TRBD2. CDR1 and CDR2 (germline): SNHLY, FYNNEI. V trimming: 1 base; J trimming: 10 bases; junction bases outside the gene matches: 4. The CDR3 is 13 residues long. Written as DNA, the CDR3 is TGTGCCAGCAGTGAAGGACTAGCAAGAGAGCAGTTCTTC. Its protein product is CASSEGLAREQFF.

The chain combines TRBV6-1 with TRBJ1-2; a possible D gene is TRBD1 (5 bases). This CDR3 contains 16 residues. The V end was cut by 2 bases, the J end by 8 bases, with 21 bases between. Germline CDR1 is MNHNS and CDR2 is SASEGT. The CDR3: CASSEPWYRSGDGYTF. DNA for the CDR3: TGTGCCAGCAGTGAACCCTGGTACAGGTCCGGGGACGGCTACACCTTC.

The genes are TRBV7-9 and TRBJ2-5, with 8 bases aligning to TRBD2. This CDR3 region has 14 residues. V was pared by 1 base and J by 5 bases, with 3 bases of the junction left unmatched. In germline, CDR1 is SEHNR, CDR2 FQNEAQ (reference sequence). The CDR3 nucleotides read TGTGCCAGCAGCTTAGGACTAGCGATGGAGACCCAGTACTTC. Protein: CASSLGLAMETQYF.